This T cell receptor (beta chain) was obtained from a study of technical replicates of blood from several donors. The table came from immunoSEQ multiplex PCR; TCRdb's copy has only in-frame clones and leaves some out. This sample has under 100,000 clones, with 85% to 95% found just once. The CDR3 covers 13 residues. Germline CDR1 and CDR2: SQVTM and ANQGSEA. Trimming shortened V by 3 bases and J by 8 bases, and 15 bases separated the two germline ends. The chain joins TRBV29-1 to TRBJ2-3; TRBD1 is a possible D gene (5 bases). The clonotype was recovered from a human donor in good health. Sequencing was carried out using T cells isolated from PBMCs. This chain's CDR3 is CSVDNQGSGTQYF. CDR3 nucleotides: TGCAGCGTTGATAATCAGGGTTCGGGTACGCAGTATTTT.